The TCR beta chain described here comes from a study of CD8 T cells in ankylosing spondylitis. Study-wide results and limits: Ankylosing spondylitis blood seemed to carry a telltale TCR beta motif made of eight or nine highly homologous variants.

On this clonotype: Its antigen is still unknown.

Trimming shortened V by 3 bases and J by 0 bases, and 8 bases separated the two germline ends. The germline V gene has CDR1 KGHSH and CDR2 LQKENI. The CDR3 spans 14 residues. Using its own MiXCR run on the 5' RACE reads, TCRdb lists one record per CDR3 protein. The sample shows some 840,000 distinct CDR3 sequences, roughly 10% of them seen only once. Sequenced sample: blood, either unsorted or a sorted T cell fraction (not recorded which). V and J are TRBV18 and TRBJ2-5; D is undetermined. The receptor was isolated from a male donor with ankylosing spondylitis. The CDR3 loop reads CASSPSPDQETQYF. The CDR3 nucleotides are TGTGCCAGCTCACCGTCCCCCGACCAAGAGACCCAGTACTTC. The full variable domain, completed using reference TRBV18 and TRBJ2-5, is NAGVMQNPRHLVRRRGQEARLRCSPMKGHSHVYWYRQLPEEGLKFMVYLQKENIIDESGMPKERFSAEFPKEGPSILRIQQVVRGDSAAYFCASSPSPDQETQYFGPGTRLLVL.